This entry concerns a single TCR beta chain. Compared with germline, one end of the junction differs, possibly owing to a read error. The data were taken from a study of blood T cell repertoires in COVID-19. Study overall: In each case, the material was cDNA or gDNA derived from T cells, B-cell-depleted T cells, or PBMCs.

The CDR3 sequence is 15 residues long. The V gene's germline CDR1 is SNHLY and CDR2 FYNNEI. How the authors handled the data: From reference gene primer amplification, estimates of nucleated cell counts were derived. This table comes from immunoSEQ multiplex PCR, and its TCRdb copy is limited to in-frame clones, with some not included. That table furnishes V, J and clone size, whereas the DNA furnished D and trimming. The table shows roughly 360,000 clones, with approximately 90% occurring only once. Ages ranged from about 18 to 100 years, with residence in 24 US areas. V is TRBV2 and J is TRBJ2-1; D may match TRBD1 or TRBD2 (6 bases each). This TCR was sampled from a woman in her thirties with acute COVID-19. The sequenced sample was PBMCs or T cells enriched from blood (not recorded which). This CDR3 is CASTEQGGSYNEQFF. CDR3 bases: TGTGCCAGCACTGAACAGGGAGGATCTTACAATGAGCAGTTCTTC.